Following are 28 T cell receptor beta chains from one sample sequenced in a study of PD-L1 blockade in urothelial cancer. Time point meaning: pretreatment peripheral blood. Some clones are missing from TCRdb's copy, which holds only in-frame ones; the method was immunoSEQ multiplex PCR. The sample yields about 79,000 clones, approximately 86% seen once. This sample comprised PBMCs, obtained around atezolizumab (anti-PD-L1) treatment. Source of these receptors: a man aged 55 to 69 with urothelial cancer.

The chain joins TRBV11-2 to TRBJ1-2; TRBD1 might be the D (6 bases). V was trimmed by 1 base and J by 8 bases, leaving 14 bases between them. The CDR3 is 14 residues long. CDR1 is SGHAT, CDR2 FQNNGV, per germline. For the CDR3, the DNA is TGTGCCAGCAGCTTAGCAGGCGCAGGGGAAGGCTACACCTTC. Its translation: CASSLAGAGEGYTF. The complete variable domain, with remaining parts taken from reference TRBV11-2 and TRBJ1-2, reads EAGVAQSPRYKIIEKRQSVAFWCNPISGHATLYWYQQILGQGPKLLIQFQNNGVVDDSQLPKDRFSAERLKGVDSTLKIQPAKLEDSAVYLCASSLAGAGEGYTFGSGTRLTVV.

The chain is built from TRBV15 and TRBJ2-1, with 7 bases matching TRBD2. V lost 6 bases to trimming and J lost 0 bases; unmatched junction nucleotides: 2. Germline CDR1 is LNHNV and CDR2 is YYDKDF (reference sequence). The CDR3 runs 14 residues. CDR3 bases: TGTGCCACCAGGACGGGGGGCTCCTACAATGAGCAGTTCTTC. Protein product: CATRTGGSYNEQFF.

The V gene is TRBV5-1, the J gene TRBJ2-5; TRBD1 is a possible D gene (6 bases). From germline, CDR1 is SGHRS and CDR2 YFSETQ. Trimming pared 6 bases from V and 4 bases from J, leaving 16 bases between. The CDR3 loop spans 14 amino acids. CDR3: CASTRSGGGETQYF. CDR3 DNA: TGCGCCAGCACCAGATCTGGGGGCGGAGAGACCCAGTACTTC.

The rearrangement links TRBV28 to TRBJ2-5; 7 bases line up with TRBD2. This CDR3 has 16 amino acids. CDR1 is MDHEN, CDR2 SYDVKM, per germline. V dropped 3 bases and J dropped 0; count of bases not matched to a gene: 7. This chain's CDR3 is CASSFLYGGNQETQYF. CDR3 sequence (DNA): TGTGCCAGCAGTTTTCTCTACGGGGGGAACCAAGAGACCCAGTACTTC.

The CDR3 loop is CASSYRGENTEAFF. CDR3 bases: TGTGCCAGCAGTTACCGGGGGGAGAACACTGAAGCTTTCTTT. The rearrangement uses TRBV6-6 and TRBJ1-1, with a possible D match to TRBD1 (5 bases). Trimming pared 2 bases from V and 1 base from J, leaving 8 bases between. The CDR3 spans 14 residues. Germline CDR1 MNHNY, CDR2 SVGAGI (reference sequence).

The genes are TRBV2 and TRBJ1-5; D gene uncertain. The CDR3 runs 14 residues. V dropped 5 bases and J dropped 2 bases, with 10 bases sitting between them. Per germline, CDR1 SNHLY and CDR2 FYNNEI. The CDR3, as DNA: TGTGCCAGCAGTACATTTTATGGCAATCAGCCCCAGCATTTT. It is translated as CASSTFYGNQPQHF. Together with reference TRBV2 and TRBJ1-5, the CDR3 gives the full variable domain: EPEVTQTPSHQVTQMGQEVILRCVPISNHLYFYWYRQILGQKVEFLVSFYNNEISEKSEIFDDQFSVERPDGSNFTLKIRSTKLEDSAMYFCASSTFYGNQPQHFGDGTRLSIL.

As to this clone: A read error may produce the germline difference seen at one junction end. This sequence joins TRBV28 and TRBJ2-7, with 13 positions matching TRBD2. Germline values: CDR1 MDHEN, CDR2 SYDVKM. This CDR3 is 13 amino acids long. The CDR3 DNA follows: TGTGCCAGCAGTAAAACACCGGGACTAGCGGGACCCTTC. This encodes CASSKTPGLAGPF.

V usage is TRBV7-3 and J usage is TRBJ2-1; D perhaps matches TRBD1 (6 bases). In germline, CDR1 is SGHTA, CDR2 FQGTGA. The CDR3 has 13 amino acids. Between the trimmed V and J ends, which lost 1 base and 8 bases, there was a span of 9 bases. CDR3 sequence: CASSLITGYEQFF. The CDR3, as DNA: TGTGCCAGCAGCTTAATTACAGGGTATGAGCAGTTCTTC.

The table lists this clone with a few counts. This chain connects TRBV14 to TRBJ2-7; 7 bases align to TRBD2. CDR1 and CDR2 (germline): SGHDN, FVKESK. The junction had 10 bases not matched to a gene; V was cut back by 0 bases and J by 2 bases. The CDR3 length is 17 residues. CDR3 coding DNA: TGTGCCAGCAGCCAAGATGGGCCTTTCGGGGGGACCTACGAGCAGTACTTC. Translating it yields CASSQDGPFGGTYEQYF.

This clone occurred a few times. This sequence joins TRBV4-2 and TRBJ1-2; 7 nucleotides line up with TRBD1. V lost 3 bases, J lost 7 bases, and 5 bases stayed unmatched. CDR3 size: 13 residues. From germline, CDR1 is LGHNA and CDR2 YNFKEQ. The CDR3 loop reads CASSHDRVSGYTF. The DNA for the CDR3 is TGTGCCAGCAGCCACGACAGGGTCTCTGGCTACACCTTC.

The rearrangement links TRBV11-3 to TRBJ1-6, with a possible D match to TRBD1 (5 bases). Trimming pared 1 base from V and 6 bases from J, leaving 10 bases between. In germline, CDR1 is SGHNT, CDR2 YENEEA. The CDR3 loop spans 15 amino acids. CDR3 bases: TGTGCCAGCAGCTTAGCCTCCAGGGTTAATTCACCCCTCCACTTT. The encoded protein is CASSLASRVNSPLHF.

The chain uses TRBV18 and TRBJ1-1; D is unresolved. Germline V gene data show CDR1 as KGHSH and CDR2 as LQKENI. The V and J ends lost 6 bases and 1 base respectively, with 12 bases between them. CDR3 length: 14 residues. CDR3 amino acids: CASSYGNRNTEAFF. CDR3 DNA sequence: TGTGCCAGCTCGTACGGGAACAGGAACACTGAAGCTTTCTTT.

The CDR3 DNA follows: TGTGCCAGCAGCTTAAGGTTACTGGGACAGGGGGCCCCTGAAGCTTTCTTT. It is translated as CASSLRLLGQGAPEAFF. J is TRBJ1-1 and V is TRBV7-9, with TRBD1 matching over 12 bases. V dropped 2 bases and J dropped 6; count of bases not matched to a gene: 10. This CDR3 has 17 amino acids. The germline V gene has CDR1 SEHNR and CDR2 FQNEAQ (reference sequence).

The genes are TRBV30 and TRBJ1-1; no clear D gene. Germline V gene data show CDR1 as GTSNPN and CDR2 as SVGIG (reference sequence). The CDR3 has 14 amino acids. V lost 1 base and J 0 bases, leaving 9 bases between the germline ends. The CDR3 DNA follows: TGTGCCTGGAGTGGGCCATTTCTGAACACTGAAGCTTTCTTT. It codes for CAWSGPFLNTEAFF.

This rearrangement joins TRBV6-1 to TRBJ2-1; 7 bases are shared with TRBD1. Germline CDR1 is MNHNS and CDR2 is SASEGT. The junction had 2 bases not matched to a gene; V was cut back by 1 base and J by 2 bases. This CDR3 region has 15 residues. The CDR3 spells CASSEDRGPYNEQFF. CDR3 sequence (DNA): TGTGCCAGCAGTGAAGACAGGGGCCCCTACAATGAGCAGTTCTTC.

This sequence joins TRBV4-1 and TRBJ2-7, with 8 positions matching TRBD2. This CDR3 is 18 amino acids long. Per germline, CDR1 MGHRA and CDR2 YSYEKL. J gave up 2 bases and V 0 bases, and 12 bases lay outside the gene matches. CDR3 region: CASSQDLAGGSATYEQYF. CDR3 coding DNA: TGCGCCAGCAGCCAAGATTTGGCGGGGGGCTCCGCTACCTACGAGCAGTACTTC.

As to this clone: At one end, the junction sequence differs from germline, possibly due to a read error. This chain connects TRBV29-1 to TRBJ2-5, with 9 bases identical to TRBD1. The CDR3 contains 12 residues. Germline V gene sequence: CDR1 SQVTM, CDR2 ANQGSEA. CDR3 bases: TGCAGCCAGACAGGGGGACAAGGGACCCAGTACTTC. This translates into CSQTGGQGTQYF.

The CDR3 DNA follows: TGTGCCAGCAGCTTAGAGGCGACAGGGCCGATTCGTTACGAGCAGTACTTC. Encoded protein: CASSLEATGPIRYEQYF. The V and J genes are TRBV11-3 and TRBJ2-7; 7 bases map to TRBD1. After removal of 0 bases from V and 4 bases from J, the junction contained 12 bases not matched to a gene. The CDR3 has 17 residues. Germline V gene lookup returns CDR1 SGHNT and CDR2 YENEEA.

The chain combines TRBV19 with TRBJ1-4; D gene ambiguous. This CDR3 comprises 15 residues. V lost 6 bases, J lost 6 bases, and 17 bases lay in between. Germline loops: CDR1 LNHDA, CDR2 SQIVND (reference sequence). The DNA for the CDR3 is TGTGCCAGTAGAACCCACTGGGCGGGCGATGAAAAACTGTTTTTT. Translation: CASRTHWAGDEKLFF.

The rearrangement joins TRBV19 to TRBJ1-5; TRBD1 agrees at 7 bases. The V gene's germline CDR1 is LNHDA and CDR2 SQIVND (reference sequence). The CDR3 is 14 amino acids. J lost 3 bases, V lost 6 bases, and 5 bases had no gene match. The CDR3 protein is CASSDRAVNQPQHF. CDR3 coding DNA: TGTGCCAGTAGCGACAGGGCCGTCAATCAGCCCCAGCATTTT.

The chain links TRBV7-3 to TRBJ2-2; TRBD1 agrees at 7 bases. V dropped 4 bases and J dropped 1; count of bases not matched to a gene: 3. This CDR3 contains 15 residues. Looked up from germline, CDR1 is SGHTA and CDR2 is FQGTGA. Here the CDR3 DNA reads TGTGCCAGCAGCTCGACAGGGAGGAACACCGGGGAGCTGTTTTTT. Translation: CASSSTGRNTGELFF. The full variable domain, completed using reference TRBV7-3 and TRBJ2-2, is GAGVSQTPSNKVTEKGKYVELRCDPISGHTALYWYRQSLGQGPEFLIYFQGTGAADDSGLPNDRFFAVRPEGSVSTLKIQRTERGDSAVYLCASSSTGRNTGELFFGEGSRLTVL.

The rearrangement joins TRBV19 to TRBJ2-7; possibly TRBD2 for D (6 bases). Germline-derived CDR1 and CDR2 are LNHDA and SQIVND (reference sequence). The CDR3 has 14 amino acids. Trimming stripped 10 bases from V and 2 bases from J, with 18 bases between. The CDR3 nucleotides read TGTGCCACTCGGCCGGCGGGGCCTCCCTACGAGCAGTACTTC. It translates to CATRPAGPPYEQYF.

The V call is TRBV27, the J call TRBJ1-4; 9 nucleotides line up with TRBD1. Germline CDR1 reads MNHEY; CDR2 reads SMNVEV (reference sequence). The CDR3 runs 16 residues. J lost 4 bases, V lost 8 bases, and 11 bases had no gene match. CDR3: CASARLPGQGNEKLFF. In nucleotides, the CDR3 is TGTGCCAGCGCCAGACTACCGGGACAGGGTAATGAAAAACTGTTTTTT.

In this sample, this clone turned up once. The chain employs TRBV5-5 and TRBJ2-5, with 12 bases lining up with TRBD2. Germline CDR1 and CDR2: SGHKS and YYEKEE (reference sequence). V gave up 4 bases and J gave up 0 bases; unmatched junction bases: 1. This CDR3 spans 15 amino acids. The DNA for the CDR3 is TGTGCCAGCAGCCGGACTAGCGGGAACCAAGAGACCCAGTACTTC. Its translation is CASSRTSGNQETQYF.

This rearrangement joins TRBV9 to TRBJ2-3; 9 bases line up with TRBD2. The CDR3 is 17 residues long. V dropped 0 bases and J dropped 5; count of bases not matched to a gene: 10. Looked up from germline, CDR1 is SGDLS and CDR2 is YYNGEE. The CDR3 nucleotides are TGTGCCAGCAGCGTAGGGGGCCTAGCGGGGAGTGTAGATACGCAGTATTTT. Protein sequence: CASSVGGLAGSVDTQYF.

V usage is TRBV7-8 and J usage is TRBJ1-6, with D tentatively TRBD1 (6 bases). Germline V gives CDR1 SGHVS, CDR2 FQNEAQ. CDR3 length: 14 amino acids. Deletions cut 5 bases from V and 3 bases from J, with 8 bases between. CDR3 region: CASSRQVYNSPLHF. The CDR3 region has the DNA TGTGCCAGCAGCCGACAGGTCTATAATTCACCCCTCCACTTT.

This chain's CDR3 is CASSFMGVRGRPYNEQFF. CDR3 sequence (DNA): TGTGCCAGCAGCTTTATGGGAGTCAGGGGGCGGCCCTACAATGAGCAGTTCTTC. The V call is TRBV7-3, the J call TRBJ2-1; 8 nucleotides align to TRBD1. Germline V gene lookup returns CDR1 SGHTA and CDR2 FQGTGA. With 3 bases clipped from V and 2 bases from J, the junction kept 12 bases outside the gene matches. The CDR3 spans 18 residues.

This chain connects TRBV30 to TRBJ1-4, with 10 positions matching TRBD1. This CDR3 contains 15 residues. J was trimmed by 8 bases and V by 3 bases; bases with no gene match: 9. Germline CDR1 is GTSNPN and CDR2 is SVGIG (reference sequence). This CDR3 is CAWRLRDRGFEKLFF. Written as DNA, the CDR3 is TGTGCCTGGAGGCTCCGGGACAGGGGATTCGAAAAACTGTTTTTT.